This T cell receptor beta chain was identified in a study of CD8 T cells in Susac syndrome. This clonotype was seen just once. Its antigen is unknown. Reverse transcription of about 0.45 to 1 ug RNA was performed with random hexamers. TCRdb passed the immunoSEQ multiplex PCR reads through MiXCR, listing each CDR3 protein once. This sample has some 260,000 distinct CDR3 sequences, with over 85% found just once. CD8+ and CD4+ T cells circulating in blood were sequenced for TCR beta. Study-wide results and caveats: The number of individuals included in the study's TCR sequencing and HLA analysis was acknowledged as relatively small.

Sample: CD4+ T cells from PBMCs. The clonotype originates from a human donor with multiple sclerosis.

The CDR3 region is CASSPPGLGRTGELFF. In nucleotides, the CDR3 is TGTGCCAGCAGTCCCCCGGGACTAGGAAGAACCGGGGAGCTGTTTTTT. This chain joins TRBV6-1 and TRBJ2-2; TRBD2 matches at 8 bases. CDR3 size: 16 residues. The J segment lost 5 bases and the V segment lost 5 bases, leaving 10 bases of the junction unmatched. CDR1 and CDR2 (germline): MNHNS, SASEGT.